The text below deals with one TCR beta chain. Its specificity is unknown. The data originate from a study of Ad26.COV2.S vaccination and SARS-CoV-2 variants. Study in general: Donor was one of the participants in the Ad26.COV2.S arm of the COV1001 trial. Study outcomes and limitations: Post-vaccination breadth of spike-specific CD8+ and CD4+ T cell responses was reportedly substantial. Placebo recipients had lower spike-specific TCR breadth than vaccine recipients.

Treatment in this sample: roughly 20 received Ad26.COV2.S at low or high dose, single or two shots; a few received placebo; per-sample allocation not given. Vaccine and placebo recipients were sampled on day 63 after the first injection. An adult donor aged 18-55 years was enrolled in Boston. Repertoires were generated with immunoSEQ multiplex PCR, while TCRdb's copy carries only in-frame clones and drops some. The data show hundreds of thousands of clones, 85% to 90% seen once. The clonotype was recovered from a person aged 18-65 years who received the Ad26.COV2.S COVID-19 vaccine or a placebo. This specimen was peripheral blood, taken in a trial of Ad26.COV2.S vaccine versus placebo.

CDR3 in DNA: TGTGCCAGCGGGGGTAGGACAGATACGCAGTATTTT. Translation gives CASGGRTDTQYF. This sequence joins TRBV28 and TRBJ2-3; perhaps D is TRBD1 or TRBD2 (5 bases each). V lost 8 bases and J 3 bases, leaving 9 bases between the germline ends. CDR1 is MDHEN, CDR2 SYDVKM, per germline. This CDR3 has 12 amino acids.